The 32 T cell receptor beta chains given below trace back to one sample, sequenced in a study of T cells in Graves' hyperthyroidism and ophthalmopathy. The CDR3 regions of TCR beta were amplified from RNA transcripts. Carried out on the TCR CDR3, a first-round RT-PCR used the HTBI primer set. TCRdb called the multiplex PCR reads again in MiXCR, with one record for every CDR3 protein. Among more than 500,000 distinct CDR3 sequences, 16% were seen once, and the ten largest hold 25% to 30%. Input material: blood. The receptors were sampled from a young woman with Graves' ophthalmopathy.

The rearrangement links TRBV5-1 to TRBJ2-7; the D is unclear. Germline CDR1 reads SGHRS; CDR2 reads YFSETQ. The CDR3 covers 14 residues. V was shortened by 4 bases and J by 0 bases, with 11 bases between the two germline ends. The CDR3 bases are TGCGCCAGCAGCACCGCCGATACCTCCTACGAGCAGTACTTC. Encoded protein: CASSTADTSYEQYF.

The chain has TRBV7-9 and TRBJ1-6, with D hard to call. The V gene lost 5 bases and the J gene lost 0 bases, with 11 bases spanning the gap. The CDR3 has 16 residues. Germline CDR1 and CDR2: SEHNR and FQNEAQ (reference sequence). This CDR3 reads CASSPDSSSYNSPLHF. CDR3 DNA: TGTGCCAGCAGCCCGGACTCCAGCTCCTATAATTCACCCCTCCACTTT.

This clonotype was seen many times. The chain carries TRBV11-2 and TRBJ2-7; D is unresolved. V lost 5 bases, J lost 3 bases, and 14 bases lay in between. The germline V gene encodes CDR1 SGHAT and CDR2 FQNNGV. CDR3 size: 14 residues. CDR3 nucleotides: TGTGCCAGCAGCCCCCCGCCCTGGGGCTACGAGCAGTACTTC. It translates to CASSPPPWGYEQYF.

In this sample, this clonotype turned up many times. J is TRBJ1-3 and V is TRBV28, with 9 bases fitting TRBD1. The CDR3 is 15 amino acids. Germline CDR1 MDHEN, CDR2 SYDVKM. J lost 8 bases, V lost 6 bases, and 11 bases had no gene match. The CDR3 bases are TGTGCCAGCAGCCCTAGCCGGGACAGGGATGACACCATATATTTT. The encoded protein is CASSPSRDRDDTIYF.

This clonotype occurred a few times. V usage is TRBV4-1 and J usage is TRBJ2-1; 11 bases line up with TRBD2. Germline values: CDR1 MGHRA, CDR2 YSYEKL. The CDR3 runs to 17 residues. With 1 base clipped from V and 4 bases from J, the junction kept 6 bases outside the gene matches. CDR3: CASSQGLAGPIYNEQFF. The CDR3 DNA follows: TGCGCCAGCAGCCAAGGACTAGCGGGACCGATATACAATGAGCAGTTCTTC.

Worth noting for this clonotype: It may be a read error: a sequence one base away is much more abundant. The chain is built from TRBV20-1 and TRBJ1-4; D is uncertain. Looked up from germline, CDR1 is DFQATT and CDR2 is SNEGSKA (reference sequence). The ends were cut back, 2 bases at V and 8 bases at J, with 15 bases in the middle. The CDR3 has 14 amino acids. This CDR3 is CSARRGRVREKLFF. The DNA for the CDR3 is TGCAGTGCTAGAAGAGGTCGGGTTCGGGAAAAACTGTTTTTT.

CDR3 nucleotide sequence: TGTGCCAGCAGCTCTAATCCGGGACTAGCGGGAGTATTTTGGCAGTTCTTC. Amino acids: CASSSNPGLAGVFWQFF. This sequence joins TRBV7-9 and TRBJ2-1; 14 bases are shared with TRBD2. The CDR3 sequence is 17 residues long. J gave up 12 bases and V 4 bases, and 14 bases lay outside the gene matches. Per germline, CDR1 SEHNR and CDR2 FQNEAQ (reference sequence).

This chain links TRBV5-1 with TRBJ2-2, with TRBD2 identical over 9 bases. From germline, CDR1 is SGHRS and CDR2 YFSETQ. V was clipped by 2 bases and J by 3 bases; unmatched bases: 5. The CDR3 has 16 residues. This chain's CDR3 is CASSFGGRAHTGELFF. The CDR3 DNA is TGCGCCAGCAGCTTTGGCGGGAGGGCCCACACCGGGGAGCTGTTTTTT.

This clonotype was seen only a few times. V and J are TRBV19 and TRBJ1-1; a possible D gene is TRBD1 (5 bases). Trimming took off 5 bases at V and 1 base at J, with 11 bases between the two ends. The CDR3 is 14 amino acids. The germline CDR1 and CDR2 sequences are LNHDA and SQIVND (reference sequence). CDR3 sequence (DNA): TGTGCCAGTAGTCTCGGGGCCCGGAACACTGAAGCTTTCTTT. Its protein is CASSLGARNTEAFF.

As concerns this clonotype: A read error may be the cause here, since a much bigger clone is one base away. This rearrangement joins TRBV12-3 or TRBV12-4 to TRBJ2-5, with 14 nucleotides matching TRBD2. After removal of 10 bases from V and 0 bases from J, the junction contained 13 bases not matched to a gene. This CDR3 region has 18 residues. CDR3 nucleotide sequence: TGTGCCATCAACCCGGGACTAGCGGGAGCCGAGTACCAAGAGACCCAGTACTTC. Its translation is CAINPGLAGAEYQETQYF.

About this clonotype itself: An end of the junction does not agree with germline; a read error may underlie this. The chain combines TRBV7-7 with TRBJ2-2, with 12 bases that match TRBD2. The CDR3 runs 16 residues. In germline, CDR1 is SSHAT, CDR2 FNYEAQ (reference sequence). DNA of the CDR3: TGTGCTAGCAGCTCCCGACTAGCGGGAGAGACCGGGGAGCTGTTTTTT. The encoded protein is CASSSRLAGETGELFF.

V is TRBV25-1 and J is TRBJ2-7, with 8 bases fitting TRBD2. The CDR3 is 14 residues long. Germline values: CDR1 MGHDK, CDR2 SYGVNS. The junction had 7 bases not matched to a gene; V was cut back by 5 bases and J by 4 bases. The CDR3 region has the DNA TGTGCCAGCAGTATAACGGGAGGGTGGTACGAGCAGTACTTC. Translating it yields CASSITGGWYEQYF.

This clonotype was counted at least ten times. The V gene is TRBV20-1, the J gene TRBJ2-7; D is unclear. In germline, CDR1 is DFQATT, CDR2 SNEGSKA (reference sequence). The CDR3 is 11 residues long. Between the trimmed V and J ends, which lost 2 bases and 2 bases, there was a span of 4 bases. The CDR3 is CSARIAYEQYF. The DNA for the CDR3 is TGCAGTGCTAGAATAGCCTACGAGCAGTACTTC.

This clonotype was detected ten times or more. The V gene is TRBV25-1, the J gene TRBJ2-3; maybe TRBD1 (6 bases). CDR1 and CDR2 from the germline V gene are MGHDK and SYGVNS. The CDR3 sequence is 19 residues long. V was clipped by 1 base and J by 2 bases, with 22 bases between them. DNA for the CDR3: TGTGCCAGCAGTGAATTAGTCCCGATCAGGGGAGAGTACACAGATACGCAGTATTTT. It specifies CASSELVPIRGEYTDTQYF.

This chain joins TRBV10-3 and TRBJ2-1, with a weak D call TRBD1 (6 bases). V was cut by 4 bases and J by 6 bases, with 13 bases left in between. The CDR3 spans 14 residues. The germline V gene has CDR1 ENHRY and CDR2 SYGVKD. Written as DNA, the CDR3 is TGTGCCATCAGTGGGGACAACGGGGCCAATGAGCAGTTCTTC. This translates into CAISGDNGANEQFF.

This clonotype was picked up one time. This may come from a read error, since a much larger clone is one base off. The rearrangement joins TRBV11-2 to TRBJ2-7; D might be TRBD2 (6 bases). CDR1 and CDR2 from the germline V gene are SGHAT and FQNNGV. This CDR3 is built from 15 residues. The CDR3: CAGSFLAASSYEQYF. The CDR3 nucleotides read TGTGCCGGCAGCTTCTTAGCGGCAAGCTCCTACGAGCAGTACTTC.

The rearrangement links TRBV6-5 to TRBJ2-3; D unresolved. Trimming cost V 0 bases and J 5 bases, with 9 bases left between them. The CDR3 is made up of 14 amino acids. In germline, CDR1 is MNHEY, CDR2 SVGAGI. DNA for the CDR3: TGTGCCAGCAGTTACTCGCGTCTCCTAGATACGCAGTATTTT. Translated, it gives CASSYSRLLDTQYF.

Ten or more counts support this clonotype. This chain uses TRBV28 with TRBJ1-2, with D tentatively TRBD1 (5 bases). With 4 bases removed from V and 4 bases from J, the gap between germline ends came to 13 bases. CDR3 length: 14 amino acids. The germline CDR1 and CDR2 sequences are MDHEN and SYDVKM. The CDR3 sequence is CASSSGPTIYGYTF. CDR3 bases: TGTGCCAGCAGTTCGGGACCGACGATCTATGGCTACACCTTC.

A remark on this clonotype: This could be a read error, since a much larger clone is one nucleotide away. This sequence joins TRBV20-1 and TRBJ2-1, with 7 bases fitting TRBD2. This CDR3 spans 15 amino acids. CDR1 and CDR2 from the germline V gene are DFQATT and SNEGSKA (reference sequence). The trim removed 0 bases at V and 10 bases at J, leaving 12 bases unmatched. This CDR3 reads CSARDLAGAIQEQFF. The CDR3 DNA reads TGCAGTGCTAGAGATCTGGCGGGAGCAATACAGGAGCAGTTCTTC.

The table lists this clonotype with many counts. The chain has TRBV10-3 and TRBJ2-3; D is possibly TRBD1 or TRBD2 (5 bases each). Germline-derived CDR1 and CDR2 are ENHRY and SYGVKD. This CDR3 comprises 17 residues. Trimming took 0 bases from V and 0 from J, leaving 13 bases between them. The CDR3 DNA sequence: TGTGCCATCAGTGAGTCCCTCGGGACCGATAGCACAGATACGCAGTATTTT. Its protein product is CAISESLGTDSTDTQYF.

V usage is TRBV27 and J usage is TRBJ1-5; D gene ambiguous. V shed 7 bases and J shed 0 bases, with 13 bases lying between them. The length of the CDR3 is 15 residues. The germline V gene has CDR1 MNHEY and CDR2 SMNVEV (reference sequence). The DNA for the CDR3 is TGTGCCAGCACCCCGACGGGAAATAGCAATCAGCCCCAGCATTTT. It codes for CASTPTGNSNQPQHF.

In this sample, this clonotype turned up many times. The chain joins TRBV18 to TRBJ2-1, with TRBD2 matching over 7 bases. The V gene end was trimmed by 3 bases and the J gene end by 7 bases; junction bases not matched to a gene: 9. The CDR3 loop spans 15 amino acids. In germline, CDR1 is KGHSH, CDR2 LQKENI. CDR3 nucleotide sequence: TGTGCCAGCTCACCTGCGGGAGTAAACGGGAATGAGCAGTTCTTC. Translation: CASSPAGVNGNEQFF.

The chain combines TRBV6-1 with TRBJ2-4, with TRBD2 identical over 11 bases. This CDR3 has 19 amino acids. Losses at the gene ends were 0 bases for V and 0 bases for J; bases not matched to a gene: 7. CDR1 is MNHNS, CDR2 SASEGT, per germline. The CDR3 bases are TGTGCCAGCAGTGAAGCGGTAGCGGGAGGGCAACTAGCCAAAAACATTCAGTACTTC. Amino acids: CASSEAVAGGQLAKNIQYF.

There are many counts of this clonotype. The chain uses TRBV7-8 and TRBJ2-1; possibly TRBD1 or TRBD2 for D (5 bases each). This CDR3 spans 16 amino acids. V lost 5 bases and J 5 bases, leaving 19 bases between the germline ends. Per the germline V gene, CDR1 is SGHVS and CDR2 is FQNEAQ. The CDR3 nucleotides read TGTGCCAGCAGCCCCCCGGGGACCCATACCGACAATGAGCAGTTCTTC. This gives the protein CASSPPGTHTDNEQFF.

The CDR3 nucleotides read TGTGCCAGCAGCTCCGCCGGGACAGCGATTTACGAGCAGTACTTC. The encoded protein is CASSSAGTAIYEQYF. The chain is built from TRBV11-2 and TRBJ2-7, with 7 nucleotides matching TRBD1. This CDR3 is built from 15 residues. Germline V gives CDR1 SGHAT, CDR2 FQNNGV. The V and J ends lost 4 bases and 4 bases, in that order; junction bases with no gene match: 10. Complete variable domain (other parts from reference TRBV11-2 and TRBJ2-7): EAGVAQSPRYKIIEKRQSVAFWCNPISGHATLYWYQQILGQGPKLLIQFQNNGVVDDSQLPKDRFSAERLKGVDSTLKIQPAKLEDSAVYLCASSSAGTAIYEQYFGPGTRLTVT.

In this sample, this clonotype turned up many times. This chain connects TRBV5-5 to TRBJ2-7; 10 bases line up with TRBD2. The CDR3 is made up of 14 amino acids. V was clipped by 6 bases and J by 2 bases; unmatched bases: 5. Germline-derived CDR1 and CDR2 are SGHKS and YYEKEE (reference sequence). CDR3 bases: TGTGCCAGCACCAGGCTAGCGGGAGCCTACGAGCAGTACTTC. It specifies CASTRLAGAYEQYF.

V usage is TRBV19 and J usage is TRBJ2-6, with D hard to call. This CDR3 has 18 residues. Germline V lookup: CDR1 LNHDA, CDR2 SQIVND (reference sequence). With 1 base removed from V and 0 bases from J, the gap between germline ends came to 13 bases. The CDR3 spells CASSIVITTPSGANVLTF. DNA of the CDR3: TGTGCCAGTAGTATAGTTATAACAACACCCTCTGGGGCCAACGTCCTGACTTTC.

This chain connects TRBV5-1 to TRBJ2-4; TRBD1 might be the D (6 bases). Trimming shortened V by 1 base and J by 0 bases, and 11 bases separated the two germline ends. The CDR3 sequence is 16 residues long. The germline V gene encodes CDR1 SGHRS and CDR2 YFSETQ. CDR3 DNA sequence: TGCGCCAGCAGCTTGAGGTCAGGGGCAGCCAAAAACATTCAGTACTTC. This gives the protein CASSLRSGAAKNIQYF.

This clonotype was seen at least ten times. The chain combines TRBV20-1 with TRBJ2-7, with D perhaps TRBD2 (6 bases). With 0 bases removed from V and 3 bases from J, the gap between germline ends came to 12 bases. The CDR3 has 14 amino acids. Germline loops: CDR1 DFQATT, CDR2 SNEGSKA (reference sequence). CDR3 amino acids: CSARDVRDFYEQYF. The CDR3, as DNA: TGCAGTGCTAGAGATGTGCGGGATTTCTACGAGCAGTACTTC.

This clonotype was picked up a small number of times. Since a much larger clone is just one base distant, this may be a read error. The chain recombines TRBV11-2 with TRBJ2-7, with 13 nucleotides matching TRBD2. The germline CDR1 and CDR2 sequences are SGHAT and FQNNGV. The CDR3 runs 15 residues. CDR3 DNA sequence: TGTGCCGGCAGCTTCAGACTAGCGGGAGGAAACGAGCAGTACTTC. Protein: CAGSFRLAGGNEQYF.

CDR3: CACAEEADYNEQFF. The CDR3 region has the DNA TGTGCCTGCGCGGAGGAGGCGGACTACAATGAGCAGTTCTTC. The chain joins TRBV30 to TRBJ2-1, with D perhaps matching TRBD2 (5 bases). This CDR3 has 14 residues. The germline gives CDR1 GTSNPN, CDR2 SVGIG (reference sequence). Trimming left V 6 bases short and J 3 bases short, with 15 bases between.

Worth noting for this clonotype: The conserved final phenylalanine or tryptophan is absent from the CDR3, which likely points to a read error. The chain uses TRBV29-1 and TRBJ2-7, with D possibly matching TRBD2 (6 bases). This CDR3 has 11 residues. CDR1 is SQVTM and CDR2 is ANQGSEA in the germline V gene. The V end lost 7 bases, the J end lost 5 bases, and 12 bases lay between the germline ends. The CDR3 reads CSAGGGHEQYL. The CDR3 nucleotides are TGCAGCGCCGGGGGTGGTCACGAGCAGTACCTC.